Sequencing of this TCR beta chain was carried out in a study of blood T cells in healthy people across ages. Study-level background: With template switching, about one barcoded beta molecule was captured per two T cells.

In regard to this clonotype: What it binds is unknown.

General study findings and limits: TCR beta diversity, measured per million T cells, fell in a roughly linear way with age. Diversity figures based on one million T cells were deemed too low.

The sample, around 9.9 milliliters of peripheral blood, was drawn from each donor. This CDR3 spans 13 amino acids. Trimming removed 0 bases at V and 4 bases at J, with 8 bases between. Germline CDR1 DFQATT, CDR2 SNEGSKA (reference sequence). A second about 7 to 12 cycle PCR used barcoded and J-beta primers. TCRdb recomputed calls from the 5' RACE reads with MiXCR, one row per CDR3 protein. The data hold approximately 770,000 distinct CDR3 sequences, with roughly 60% observed a single time. V is TRBV20-1 and J is TRBJ2-3, with a tentative D call TRBD2 (6 bases). The source material was blood. The TCR comes from a man younger than 40 in good health. The CDR3 DNA is TGCAGTGCTAGAGATCCGGGGGCAGATACGCAGTATTTT. It specifies CSARDPGADTQYF.